The 13 T cell receptor beta chains listed next were all sequenced from one sample in a study of OX40 agonist ivuxolimab in advanced cancers. Method: immunoSEQ multiplex PCR; TCRdb's copy keeps in-frame clones and lacks some. The sample shows tens of thousands of clones, roughly four fifths of them seen only once. Sequencing was performed on CD4+ or CD8+ T cells sorted from blood, taken in a trial of the OX40 agonist ivuxolimab. Receptors originate from an adult with an advanced solid tumor such as melanoma, head and neck, liver or kidney cancer.

This sequence joins TRBV28 and TRBJ2-1; D possibly corresponds to TRBD2 (5 bases). The CDR3 has 13 amino acids. Germline V gene sequence: CDR1 MDHEN, CDR2 SYDVKM. Trimming stripped 8 bases from V and 5 bases from J, with 13 bases between. The DNA for the CDR3 is TGTGCCAGCGGACTGAGCCCAGACAATGAGCAGTTCTTC. The encoded protein is CASGLSPDNEQFF.

The chain is built from TRBV27 and TRBJ2-5; 10 nucleotides agree with TRBD2. Germline lookup yields CDR1 MNHEY and CDR2 SMNVEV (reference sequence). This CDR3 spans 17 amino acids. The V gene end was trimmed by 3 bases and the J gene end by 5 bases; junction bases not matched to a gene: 12. As DNA, the CDR3 is TGTGCCAGCAGTTTGTCCAGGCTAGCGGGAGATTCTGAGACCCAGTACTTC. This sequence encodes CASSLSRLAGDSETQYF.

The chain joins TRBV28 to TRBJ1-1; D is unclear. V gave up 4 bases and J gave up 1 base, with 13 bases separating them. Germline CDR1 reads MDHEN; CDR2 reads SYDVKM. This CDR3 has 15 amino acids. This CDR3 reads CASSSLLGSNTEAFF. CDR3 bases: TGTGCCAGCAGTTCCCTTCTCGGCTCGAACACTGAAGCTTTCTTT.

Comments on this clone: Its ends do not fully match the called genes, so a read error is possible. The V and J genes are TRBV28 and TRBJ1-1, with D perhaps matching TRBD1 (5 bases). Germline V lookup: CDR1 MDHEN, CDR2 SYDVKM. This CDR3 contains 13 residues. For the CDR3, the DNA is TGTGCCAGCAGTTTTCAGGGATCTAGCCGGGTCGTTTTT. Amino acid sequence: CASSFQGSSRVVF.

V is TRBV19 and J is TRBJ1-2; 7 bases are shared with TRBD1. Trimming removed 5 bases from V and 0 bases from J; junction bases left unmatched: 6. Germline V gives CDR1 LNHDA, CDR2 SQIVND (reference sequence). This CDR3 contains 15 residues. The CDR3 nucleotides are TGTGCCAGTAGTCCGCAGGGACAGACTAACTATGGCTACACCTTC. It codes for CASSPQGQTNYGYTF.

The chain combines TRBV27 with TRBJ1-6; D remains ambiguous. Looked up from germline, CDR1 is MNHEY and CDR2 is SMNVEV (reference sequence). The CDR3 length is 13 residues. V lost 7 bases and J 11 bases, leaving 15 bases between the germline ends. DNA for the CDR3: TGTGCCAGCACCCCTCTCCCAGGTACACCCCTCCACTTT. It specifies CASTPLPGTPLHF.

This clone was picked up one time. The chain combines TRBV11-2 with TRBJ2-2; the D gene is possibly TRBD1 (5 bases). This CDR3 has 14 amino acids. Between the trimmed V and J ends, which lost 6 bases and 3 bases, there was a span of 11 bases. Germline V lookup: CDR1 SGHAT, CDR2 FQNNGV. CDR3 DNA sequence: TGTGCCAGCAGACCTGGACAATACACCGGGGAGCTGTTTTTT. Protein sequence: CASRPGQYTGELFF.

The table lists this clone with a count of one. V usage is TRBV5-1 and J usage is TRBJ2-5; 10 bases fit TRBD1. Losses at the gene ends were 0 bases for V and 1 base for J; bases not matched to a gene: 6. Germline assignment: CDR1 SGHRS and CDR2 YFSETQ. The length of the CDR3 is 17 residues. The CDR3 region has the DNA TGCGCCAGCAGCTTGGGTCTGACAGGGGGCGGCCAAGAGACCCAGTACTTC. This translates into CASSLGLTGGGQETQYF.

This clone was seen once. The chain has TRBV5-1 and TRBJ1-4; no reliable D call. Trimming pared 1 base from V and 0 bases from J, leaving 10 bases between. The CDR3 spans 16 residues. Germline V lookup: CDR1 SGHRS, CDR2 YFSETQ. For the CDR3, the DNA is TGCGCCAGCAGCTTGAGAGGGCAGGCAACTAATGAAAAACTGTTTTTT. Its protein is CASSLRGQATNEKLFF. The complete variable domain, with remaining parts taken from reference TRBV5-1 and TRBJ1-4, reads KAGVTQTPRYLIKTRGQQVTLSCSPISGHRSVSWYQQTPGQGLQFLFEYFSETQRNKGNFPGRFSGRQFSNSRSEMNVSTLELGDSALYLCASSLRGQATNEKLFFGSGTQLSVL.

V gene TRBV5-6 combines with J gene TRBJ2-1; TRBD1 agrees at 9 bases. The length of the CDR3 is 18 residues. V was clipped by 1 base and J by 9 bases; unmatched bases: 17. Per germline, CDR1 SGHDT and CDR2 YYEEEE. CDR3 amino acids: CASSLLTGGYLGVGEQFF. CDR3 DNA sequence: TGTGCCAGCAGCTTGCTGACAGGGGGTTACTTGGGAGTTGGTGAGCAGTTCTTC.

V usage is TRBV9 and J usage is TRBJ2-2; possibly TRBD1 or TRBD2 for D (6 bases each). This CDR3 comprises 17 residues. The germline gives CDR1 SGDLS, CDR2 YYNGEE. The germline V and J ends were trimmed by 2 bases and 6 bases, with 20 bases remaining between them. CDR3 sequence reads: CASSVKDSRLVAGELFF. DNA for the CDR3: TGTGCCAGCAGCGTGAAGGACAGCAGACTAGTAGCCGGGGAGCTGTTTTTT.

V is TRBV5-4 and J is TRBJ2-5; no definite D call. The CDR3 is 14 amino acids. From germline, CDR1 is SGHNT and CDR2 YYREEE (reference sequence). The V and J ends lost 1 base and 5 bases respectively, with 12 bases between them. The CDR3 region is CASSLPGQVETQYF. The CDR3 DNA reads TGTGCCAGCAGCTTGCCGGGTCAGGTGGAGACCCAGTACTTC.

The rearrangement uses TRBV6-5 and TRBJ2-3; D assignment may be TRBD1 or TRBD2 (5 bases each). Germline assignment: CDR1 MNHEY and CDR2 SVGAGI. This CDR3 has 13 residues. V gave up 9 bases and J gave up 6 bases, with 16 bases separating them. CDR3 sequence (DNA): TGTGCCAGTGGGGGACCCACTCGGGATACGCAGTATTTT. This sequence encodes CASGGPTRDTQYF.